This TCR beta chain is drawn from a study of cytomegalovirus exposure and HLA in healthy donors. The study's findings and limits: Later analysis revealed greater clonal expansion in HLA-associated TCR beta chains than in equally common others.

From germline, CDR1 is KGHSH and CDR2 LQKENI. V was pared by 4 bases and J by 0 bases, with 5 bases of the junction left unmatched. The length of the CDR3 is 16 residues. With 60 Vbeta and 13 Jbeta primers, the PCR was carried out. Here immunoSEQ multiplex PCR was the method, and the copy in TCRdb shows in-frame clones only, minus some. The sample lists approximately 160,000 clones, around 74% occurring once. In regard to this clone: Its specificity is unknown.

The sequencing sample was made of PBMCs. V gene TRBV18 combines with J gene TRBJ2-2; TRBD1 matches at 7 bases. The source of this sequence is a man between 18 and 35 years old in good health and CMV-seronegative. The CDR3: CASSRDGTANTGELFF. The CDR3 nucleotides are TGTGCCAGCTCACGCGATGGGACAGCGAACACCGGGGAGCTGTTTTTT. The whole variable domain, remainder taken from reference TRBV18 and TRBJ2-2, is NAGVMQNPRHLVRRRGQEARLRCSPMKGHSHVYWYRQLPEEGLKFMVYLQKENIIDESGMPKERFSAEFPKEGPSILRIQQVVRGDSAAYFCASSRDGTANTGELFFGEGSRLTVL.